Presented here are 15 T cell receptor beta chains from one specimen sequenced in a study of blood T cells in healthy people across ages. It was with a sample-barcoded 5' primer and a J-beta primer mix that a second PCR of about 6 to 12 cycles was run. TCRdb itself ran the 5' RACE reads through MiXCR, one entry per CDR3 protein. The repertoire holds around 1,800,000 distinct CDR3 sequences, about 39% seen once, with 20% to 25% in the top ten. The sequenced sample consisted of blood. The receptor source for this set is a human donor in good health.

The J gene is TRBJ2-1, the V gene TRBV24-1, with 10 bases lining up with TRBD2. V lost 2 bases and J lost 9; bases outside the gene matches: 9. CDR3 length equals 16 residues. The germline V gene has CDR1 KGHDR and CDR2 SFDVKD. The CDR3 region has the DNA TGTGCCACCAGTGATTCCGGACTAGCGGATAAGGTTGAGCAGTTCTTC. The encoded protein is CATSDSGLADKVEQFF.

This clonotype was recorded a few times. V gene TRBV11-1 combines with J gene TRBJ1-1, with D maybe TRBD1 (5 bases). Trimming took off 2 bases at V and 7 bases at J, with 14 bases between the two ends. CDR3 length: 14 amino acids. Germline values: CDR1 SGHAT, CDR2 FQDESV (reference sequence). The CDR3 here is CASSLPEGRVEAFF. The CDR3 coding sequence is TGTGCCAGCAGCTTACCAGAGGGACGGGTTGAAGCTTTCTTT.

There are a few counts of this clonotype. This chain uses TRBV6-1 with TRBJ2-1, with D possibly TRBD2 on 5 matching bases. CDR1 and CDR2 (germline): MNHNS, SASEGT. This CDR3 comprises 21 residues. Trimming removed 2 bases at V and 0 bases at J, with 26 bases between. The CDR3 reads CASSELYRGPITSSSYNEQFF. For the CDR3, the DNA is TGTGCCAGCAGTGAACTTTATCGGGGTCCTATCACATCGAGCTCCTACAATGAGCAGTTCTTC.

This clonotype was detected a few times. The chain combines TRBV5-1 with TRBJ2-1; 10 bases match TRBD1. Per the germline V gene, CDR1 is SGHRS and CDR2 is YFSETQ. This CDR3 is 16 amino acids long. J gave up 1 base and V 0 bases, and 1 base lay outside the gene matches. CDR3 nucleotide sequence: TGCGCCAGCAGCTTGGAGGGACAGGGGTCCTACAATGAGCAGTTCTTC. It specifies CASSLEGQGSYNEQFF.

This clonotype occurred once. CDR3 bases: TGTGCCAGCAGCTTAGTGTTGGCAAACGAAGCTTTCTTT. This sequence encodes CASSLVLANEAFF. V usage is TRBV7-6 and J usage is TRBJ1-1; no definite D call. The CDR3 spans 13 residues. V was trimmed by 1 base and J by 8 bases, leaving 11 bases between them. Germline loops: CDR1 SGHVS, CDR2 FNYEAQ. Drawing the rest from reference TRBV7-6 and TRBJ1-1, the complete variable domain is GAGVSQSPRYKVTKRGQDVALRCDPISGHVSLYWYRQALGQGPEFLTYFNYEAQQDKSGLPNDRFSAERPEGSISTLTIQRTEQRDSAMYRCASSLVLANEAFFGQGTRLTVV.

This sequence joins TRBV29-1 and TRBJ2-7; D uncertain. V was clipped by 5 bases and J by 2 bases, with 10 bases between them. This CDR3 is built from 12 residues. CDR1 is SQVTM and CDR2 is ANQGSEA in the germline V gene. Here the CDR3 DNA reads TGCAGCGTTTTGGGAACGACCTACGAGCAGTACTTC. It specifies CSVLGTTYEQYF.

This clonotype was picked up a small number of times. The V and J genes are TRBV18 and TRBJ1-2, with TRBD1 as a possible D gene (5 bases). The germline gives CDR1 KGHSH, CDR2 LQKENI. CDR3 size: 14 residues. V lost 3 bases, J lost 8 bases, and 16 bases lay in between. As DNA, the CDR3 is TGTGCCAGCTCACCCCCGGACAAGGTATCCGGCTACACCTTC. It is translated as CASSPPDKVSGYTF.

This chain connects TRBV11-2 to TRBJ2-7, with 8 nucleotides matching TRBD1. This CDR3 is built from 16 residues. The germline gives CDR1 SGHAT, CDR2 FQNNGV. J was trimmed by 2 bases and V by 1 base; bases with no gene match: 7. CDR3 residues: CASSLVGGTGPYEQYF. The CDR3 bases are TGTGCCAGCAGCTTAGTGGGCGGGACAGGACCCTACGAGCAGTACTTC.

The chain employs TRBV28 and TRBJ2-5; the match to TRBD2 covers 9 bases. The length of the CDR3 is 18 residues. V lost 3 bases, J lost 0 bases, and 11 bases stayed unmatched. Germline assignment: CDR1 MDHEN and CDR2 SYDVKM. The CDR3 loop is CASSFPASGAAYQETQYF. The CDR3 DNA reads TGTGCCAGCAGTTTCCCGGCTAGCGGGGCCGCCTACCAAGAGACCCAGTACTTC.

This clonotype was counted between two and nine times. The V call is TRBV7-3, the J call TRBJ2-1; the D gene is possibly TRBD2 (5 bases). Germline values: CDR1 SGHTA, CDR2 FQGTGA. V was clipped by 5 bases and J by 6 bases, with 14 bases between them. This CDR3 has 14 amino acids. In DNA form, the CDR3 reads TGTGCCAGCAGCCCCGGGGTATCCCGCAATGAGCAGTTCTTC. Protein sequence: CASSPGVSRNEQFF.

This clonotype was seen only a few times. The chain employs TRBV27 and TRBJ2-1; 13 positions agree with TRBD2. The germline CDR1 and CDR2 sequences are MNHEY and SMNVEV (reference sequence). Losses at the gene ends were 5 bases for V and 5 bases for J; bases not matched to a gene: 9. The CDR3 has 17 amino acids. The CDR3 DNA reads TGTGCCAGCAGTGTCCCCTTCACTAGCGGGGGGGACAATGAGCAGTTCTTC. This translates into CASSVPFTSGGDNEQFF.

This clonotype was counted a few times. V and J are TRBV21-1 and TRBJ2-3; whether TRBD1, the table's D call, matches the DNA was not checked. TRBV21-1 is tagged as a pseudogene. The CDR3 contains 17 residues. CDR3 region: CASSKNLTLGRADTQYF. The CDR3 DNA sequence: TGTGCCAGCAGCAAAAATCTTACCTTAGGGCGGGCAGATACGCAGTATTTT.

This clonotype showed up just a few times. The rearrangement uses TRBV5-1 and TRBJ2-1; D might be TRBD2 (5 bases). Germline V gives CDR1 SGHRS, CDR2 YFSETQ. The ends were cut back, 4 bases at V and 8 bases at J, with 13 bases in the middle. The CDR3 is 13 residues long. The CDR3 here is CASSPRTADEQFF. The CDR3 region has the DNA TGCGCCAGCAGCCCTAGGACTGCAGATGAGCAGTTCTTC.

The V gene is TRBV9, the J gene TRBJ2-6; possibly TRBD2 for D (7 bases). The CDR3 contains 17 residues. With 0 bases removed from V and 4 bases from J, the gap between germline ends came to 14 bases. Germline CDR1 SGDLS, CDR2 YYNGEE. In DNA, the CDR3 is TGTGCCAGCAGCGTAGAAGGGGGGGCGCCCGGGGCCAACGTCCTGACTTTC. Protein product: CASSVEGGAPGANVLTF.

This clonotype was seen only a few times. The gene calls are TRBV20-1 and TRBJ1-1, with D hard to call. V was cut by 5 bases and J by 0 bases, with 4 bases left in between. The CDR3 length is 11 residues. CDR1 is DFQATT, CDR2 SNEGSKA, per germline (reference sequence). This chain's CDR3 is CSALVNTEAFF. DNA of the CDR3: TGCAGTGCTTTGGTGAACACTGAAGCTTTCTTT.